Below, 10 T cell receptor beta chains from the same sample are listed, as sequenced in a study of identical twins. TCRdb redid the calling of the 5' RACE reads with MiXCR, one entry per CDR3 protein. Of 400,000 to 500,000 distinct CDR3 sequences listed, roughly an eighth were seen once; the top ten hold approximately 1%. This same sample was also part of a study on yellow fever vaccine responses in identical twins.

Sequences were obtained from CD4+ T cells sorted from blood. All receptors derive from a woman between 18 and 29 years old in good health.

This clonotype was counted many times. The rearrangement joins TRBV3-1 to TRBJ1-5; D unclear. The germline CDR1 and CDR2 sequences are LGHDT and YNNKEL (reference sequence). This CDR3 spans 13 amino acids. V was shortened by 3 bases and J by 9 bases, with 12 bases between the two germline ends. The chain's CDR3 is CASSQTLDRPQHF. CDR3 nucleotides: TGTGCCAGCAGCCAGACCCTCGATCGGCCCCAGCATTTT. The variable domain in full, completed from reference TRBV3-1 and TRBJ1-5, reads DTAVSQTPKYLVTQMGNDKSIKCEQNLGHDTMYWYKQDSKKFLKIMFSYNNKELIINETVPNRFSPKSPDKAHLNLHINSLELGDSAVYFCASSQTLDRPQHFGDGTRLSIL.

The chain links TRBV2 to TRBJ2-3; no reliable D call. Between the trimmed V and J ends, which lost 6 bases and 4 bases, there was a span of 8 bases. Germline assignment: CDR1 SNHLY and CDR2 FYNNEI. This CDR3 has 12 residues. The CDR3, as DNA: TGTGCCAGCAGCGTTAGAGCAGATACGCAGTATTTT. As protein: CASSVRADTQYF. Based on the CDR3 plus reference TRBV2 and TRBJ2-3, the full variable domain is EPEVTQTPSHQVTQMGQEVILRCVPISNHLYFYWYRQILGQKVEFLVSFYNNEISEKSEIFDDQFSVERPDGSNFTLKIRSTKLEDSAMYFCASSVRADTQYFGPGTRLTVL.

This clonotype was counted a few times. The J gene is TRBJ2-7, the V gene TRBV20-1; no clear D. The CDR3 contains 13 residues. Germline-derived CDR1 and CDR2 are DFQATT and SNEGSKA (reference sequence). V was pared by 2 bases and J by 6 bases, with 14 bases between. CDR3 in amino acids: CSARISSRVEQYF. The CDR3 bases are TGCAGTGCTAGAATCAGTTCAAGGGTCGAGCAGTACTTC.

This chain links TRBV3-1 with TRBJ2-1; D gene uncertain. There are 15 residues in the CDR3. The V gene's germline CDR1 is LGHDT and CDR2 YNNKEL (reference sequence). The V end was cut by 1 base, the J end by 5 bases, with 12 bases between. The CDR3 DNA sequence: TGTGCCAGCAGCCAAGGGGTAGGCACCCACAATGAGCAGTTCTTC. It yields the protein CASSQGVGTHNEQFF.

This clonotype was found a few times. The rearrangement joins TRBV5-1 to TRBJ2-7, with TRBD2 matching 7 bases. In germline, CDR1 is SGHRS, CDR2 YFSETQ. CDR3 length: 13 residues. Trimming took 4 bases from V and 7 from J; bases not matched to a gene: 8. The CDR3 reads CASSSGGEWEQYF. In DNA, the CDR3 is TGCGCCAGCAGCAGTGGGGGGGAGTGGGAGCAGTACTTC.

This clonotype was seen only a few times. This chain links TRBV6-5 with TRBJ2-3; weak D call: TRBD2 (5 bases). The CDR3 extends over 17 amino acids. Trimming removed 0 bases from V and 1 base from J, with 14 bases in between. Germline V gene data show CDR1 as MNHEY and CDR2 as SVGAGI. The CDR3 region has the DNA TGTGCCAGCAGTTACTCGACGGGGAAACCGCGCACAGATACGCAGTATTTT. It is translated as CASSYSTGKPRTDTQYF.

This clonotype has more than one count but fewer than ten. The chain joins TRBV12-3 or TRBV12-4 to TRBJ2-3; D is unclear. The ends were cut back, 5 bases at V and 6 bases at J, with 12 bases in the middle. CDR3 length: 13 amino acids. Here the CDR3 reads CASSTDPLDTQYF. CDR3 DNA sequence: TGTGCCAGCAGTACTGACCCGCTGGATACGCAGTATTTT.

The chain employs TRBV5-6 and TRBJ2-5; maybe TRBD1 (6 bases). This CDR3 has 14 residues. Germline assignment: CDR1 SGHDT and CDR2 YYEEEE. The V end was cut by 4 bases, the J end by 4 bases, with 14 bases between. The chain's CDR3 is CASSAQGWGETQYF. The CDR3 nucleotides are TGTGCCAGCAGCGCGCAGGGGTGGGGAGAGACCCAGTACTTC.

J is TRBJ2-1 and V is TRBV24-1; no clear D. Germline CDR1 reads KGHDR; CDR2 reads SFDVKD. V dropped 5 bases and J dropped 1 base, with 14 bases sitting between them. The CDR3 has 16 residues. In DNA, the CDR3 is TGTGCCACCAGTGCTGTTGGAACGTGGTCCTACAATGAGCAGTTCTTC. Protein: CATSAVGTWSYNEQFF.

J is TRBJ2-3 and V is TRBV7-3, with 9 bases matching TRBD1. The CDR3 runs to 16 residues. J lost 5 bases, V lost 6 bases, and 12 bases had no gene match. The V gene's germline CDR1 is SGHTA and CDR2 FQGTGA. The CDR3 reads CASSPGGDRVRDTQYF. Written as DNA, the CDR3 is TGTGCCAGCAGTCCGGGCGGGGACAGGGTACGAGATACGCAGTATTTT.